Below, 25 T cell receptor beta chains from the same sample are listed, as sequenced in a study of cytomegalovirus exposure and HLA in healthy donors. Sequencing was performed with immunoSEQ multiplex PCR; in TCRdb, only in-frame clones are kept and a portion is missing. Among about 130,000 clones listed, nearly 90% were seen once. The specimen sequenced was PBMCs. All receptors derive from a woman under 30 in good health and CMV-seropositive.

This clone was picked up one time. CDR3 in DNA: TGTGCCAGCAGCCAAGAACCAGGGGGCTTCCCGCGTGGGGCCAACGTCCTGACTTTC. As protein: CASSQEPGGFPRGANVLTF. The chain employs TRBV4-2 and TRBJ2-6; 8 bases are a match to TRBD1. J gave up 3 bases and V 0 bases, and 10 bases lay outside the gene matches. CDR1 and CDR2 (germline): LGHNA, YNFKEQ. CDR3 length equals 19 residues.

The gene calls are TRBV5-4 and TRBJ2-5, with a weak D call TRBD2 (6 bases). Germline CDR1 SGHNT, CDR2 YYREEE (reference sequence). V was shortened by 3 bases and J by 0 bases, with 12 bases between the two germline ends. CDR3 length equals 15 residues. In DNA form, the CDR3 reads TGTGCCAGCAGCTCCCCGGCGGGGAACCAAGAGACCCAGTACTTC. Protein product: CASSSPAGNQETQYF.

The rearrangement links TRBV25-1 to TRBJ2-7; possible D gene TRBD1, 6 bases. The germline V and J ends were trimmed by 1 base and 3 bases, with 16 bases remaining between them. Germline lookup yields CDR1 MGHDK and CDR2 SYGVNS. This CDR3 is 16 amino acids long. CDR3 loop: CASSEWGDGRGYEQYF. The CDR3 nucleotides are TGTGCCAGCAGTGAATGGGGTGACGGCAGGGGCTACGAGCAGTACTTC.

This clone was recorded only once. The chain joins TRBV15 to TRBJ2-3; D may be TRBD1 (5 bases). Per the germline V gene, CDR1 is LNHNV and CDR2 is YYDKDF (reference sequence). This CDR3 has 15 residues. V was trimmed by 7 bases and J by 2 bases, leaving 16 bases between them. As DNA, the CDR3 is TGTGCCACCACTAAGGCCCCGACAGCCACAGATACGCAGTATTTT. Translated: CATTKAPTATDTQYF.

V is TRBV25-1 and J is TRBJ2-5, with a tentative D call TRBD2 (6 bases). Germline CDR1 MGHDK, CDR2 SYGVNS. The CDR3 is 13 residues long. The germline V and J ends were trimmed by 2 bases and 5 bases, with 9 bases remaining between them. CDR3 in amino acids: CASSERGMETQYF. The CDR3 DNA follows: TGTGCCAGCAGTGAACGGGGGATGGAGACCCAGTACTTC.

This clone was recorded many times. This chain connects TRBV2 to TRBJ1-2; D ambiguous. In germline, CDR1 is SNHLY, CDR2 FYNNEI. The CDR3 is 13 residues long. V gave up 6 bases and J gave up 3 bases, with 11 bases separating them. CDR3 sequence reads: CASSPREHYGYTF. The CDR3 bases are TGTGCCAGCAGCCCTCGGGAGCACTATGGCTACACCTTC.

The J gene is TRBJ2-3, the V gene TRBV5-6, with 10 bases matching TRBD1. The germline CDR1 and CDR2 sequences are SGHDT and YYEEEE. V lost 3 bases and J lost 0; bases outside the gene matches: 13. The CDR3 loop spans 19 amino acids. CDR3 region: CASSSLSGQGVRSTDTQYF. The DNA for the CDR3 is TGTGCCAGCAGCTCATTATCCGGACAGGGGGTCCGAAGCACAGATACGCAGTATTTT. Using reference TRBV5-6 and TRBJ2-3 for the parts outside the CDR3, the full variable domain is DAGVTQSPTHLIKTRGQQVTLRCSPKSGHDTVSWYQQALGQGPQFIFQYYEEEERQRGNFPDRFSGHQFPNYSSELNVNALLLGDSALYLCASSSLSGQGVRSTDTQYFGPGTRLTVL.

The chain joins TRBV5-1 to TRBJ2-3, with 14 nucleotides matching TRBD2. Germline V gene sequence: CDR1 SGHRS, CDR2 YFSETQ. The J segment lost 0 bases and the V segment lost 4 bases, leaving 7 bases of the junction unmatched. The CDR3 is made up of 18 amino acids. CDR3 in amino acids: CASSPPGLAGGSTDTQYF. The CDR3 DNA reads TGCGCCAGCAGCCCTCCCGGACTAGCGGGGGGTAGCACAGATACGCAGTATTTT.

The chain combines TRBV28 with TRBJ1-6; no firm D call. Trimming stripped 5 bases from V and 9 bases from J, with 11 bases between. The CDR3 loop spans 13 amino acids. The germline gives CDR1 MDHEN, CDR2 SYDVKM. The CDR3 loop reads CASSPRVVSPLHF. The CDR3 region has the DNA TGTGCCAGCAGTCCTCGCGTCGTTTCACCCCTCCACTTT.

The chain uses TRBV14 and TRBJ1-1; D is unclear. V gave up 1 base and J gave up 4 bases, with 7 bases separating them. In germline, CDR1 is SGHDN, CDR2 FVKESK. The CDR3 is 13 residues long. CDR3: CASSQVPGTEAFF. The CDR3 DNA reads TGTGCCAGCAGCCAAGTTCCGGGCACTGAAGCTTTCTTT.

The rearrangement joins TRBV29-1 to TRBJ2-5; a weak D match, TRBD1 (6 bases). CDR3 size: 13 residues. Trimming took 4 bases from V and 1 from J, leaving 10 bases between them. The germline gives CDR1 SQVTM, CDR2 ANQGSEA. As DNA, the CDR3 is TGCAGCGTTGCTGTGACAGGCCAAGAGACCCAGTACTTC. It translates to CSVAVTGQETQYF.

The gene calls are TRBV6-5 and TRBJ2-7, with D perhaps matching TRBD2 (7 bases). Trimming left V 5 bases short and J 2 bases short, with 13 bases between. Germline CDR1 MNHEY, CDR2 SVGAGI. The CDR3 is made up of 14 amino acids. The CDR3 is CASSRRGGPYEQYF. In DNA, the CDR3 is TGTGCCAGCAGTAGGAGGGGGGGCCCCTACGAGCAGTACTTC.

The gene calls are TRBV7-6 and TRBJ1-5, with D perhaps TRBD1 (5 bases). The germline CDR1 and CDR2 sequences are SGHVS and FNYEAQ. V was clipped by 5 bases and J by 1 base, with 12 bases between them. This CDR3 is built from 15 residues. CDR3 amino acids: CASSPGTGSNQPQHF. The CDR3 DNA reads TGTGCCAGCAGCCCCGGGACTGGAAGCAATCAGCCCCAGCATTTT.

V gene TRBV15 combines with J gene TRBJ1-5, with no clear D. The germline CDR1 and CDR2 sequences are LNHNV and YYDKDF (reference sequence). This CDR3 contains 14 residues. Trimming removed 6 bases from V and 5 bases from J, with 14 bases in between. In nucleotides, the CDR3 is TGTGCCACCAGTCGCGACCGGGGATATCAGCCCCAGCATTTT. It codes for CATSRDRGYQPQHF.

This chain uses TRBV7-2 with TRBJ2-3, with TRBD2 matching 8 bases. The CDR3 consists of 17 residues. In germline, CDR1 is SGHTA, CDR2 FQGNSA. J lost 0 bases, V lost 5 bases, and 10 bases had no gene match. The CDR3 protein is CASSQRRGGPSTDTQYF. The CDR3 DNA follows: TGTGCCAGCAGCCAGCGTCGGGGGGGCCCTAGCACAGATACGCAGTATTTT. The full variable domain, completed using reference TRBV7-2 and TRBJ2-3, is GAGVSQSPSNKVTEKGKDVELRCDPISGHTALYWYRQSLGQGLEFLIYFQGNSAPDKSGLPSDRFSAERTGGSVSTLTIQRTQQEDSAVYLCASSQRRGGPSTDTQYFGPGTRLTVL.

The chain combines TRBV7-9 with TRBJ2-7; maybe TRBD1 (6 bases). This CDR3 has 15 residues. V gave up 0 bases and J gave up 5 bases, with 14 bases separating them. Germline V lookup: CDR1 SEHNR, CDR2 FQNEAQ (reference sequence). CDR3 protein: CASSLAPQGSDEQYF. In nucleotides, the CDR3 is TGTGCCAGCAGCTTAGCACCCCAGGGGAGCGACGAGCAGTACTTC.

This clone was detected only once. The rearrangement uses TRBV5-6 and TRBJ1-1; the match to TRBD1 covers 9 bases. This CDR3 is built from 15 residues. After removal of 5 bases from V and 3 bases from J, the junction contained 8 bases not matched to a gene. Germline assignment: CDR1 SGHDT and CDR2 YYEEEE. The CDR3 reads CASRQGAMVDTEAFF. CDR3 nucleotide sequence: TGTGCCAGCAGACAGGGGGCTATGGTGGACACTGAAGCTTTCTTT.

This chain connects TRBV4-1 to TRBJ1-1; the D is unclear. The V and J ends lost 8 bases and 7 bases respectively, with 14 bases between them. Germline CDR1 and CDR2: MGHRA and YSYEKL. The CDR3 covers 12 residues. The chain's CDR3 is CASGIEGFEAFF. CDR3 DNA: TGCGCCAGCGGCATAGAGGGCTTTGAAGCTTTCTTT.

The chain joins TRBV5-1 to TRBJ2-1; no clear D gene. Germline V gene data show CDR1 as SGHRS and CDR2 as YFSETQ. The CDR3 sequence is 12 residues long. The V and J ends lost 1 base and 6 bases respectively, with 5 bases between them. CDR3 nucleotide sequence: TGCGCCAGCAGCTTGTTTAGCAATGAGCAGTTCTTC. As protein: CASSLFSNEQFF.

This chain joins TRBV11-3 and TRBJ2-5; 7 bases agree with TRBD1. This CDR3 has 14 residues. V lost 5 bases to trimming and J lost 1 base; unmatched junction nucleotides: 4. Germline V CDR1 and CDR2: SGHNT, YENEEA. The CDR3 here is CASSSRDSQETQYF. CDR3 bases: TGTGCCAGCAGCAGCCGGGACAGCCAAGAGACCCAGTACTTC.

The gene calls are TRBV19 and TRBJ1-6, with D perhaps TRBD1 (5 bases). The germline gives CDR1 LNHDA, CDR2 SQIVND (reference sequence). This CDR3 comprises 14 residues. V gave up 8 bases and J gave up 7 bases, with 15 bases separating them. The CDR3 DNA is TGTGCCAGTGACGACAGATCTACCAATTCACCCCTCCACTTT. It is translated as CASDDRSTNSPLHF. Full variable domain (outside the CDR3, taken from reference TRBV19 and TRBJ1-6): DGGITQSPKYLFRKEGQNVTLSCEQNLNHDAMYWYRQDPGQGLRLIYYSQIVNDFQKGDIAEGYSVSREKKESFPLTVTSAQKNPTAFYLCASDDRSTNSPLHFGNGTRLTVT.

J is TRBJ1-5 and V is TRBV19; 7 bases map to TRBD1. V lost 4 bases and J lost 7; bases outside the gene matches: 4. The CDR3 loop spans 13 amino acids. CDR1 is LNHDA, CDR2 SQIVND, per germline (reference sequence). The CDR3, as DNA: TGTGCCAGTAGTAGGAACAGGGGACAGCCCCAGCATTTT. It translates to CASSRNRGQPQHF.

The chain links TRBV28 to TRBJ2-7; 9 positions match TRBD1. In germline, CDR1 is MDHEN, CDR2 SYDVKM. This CDR3 is built from 17 residues. J was trimmed by 3 bases and V by 2 bases; bases with no gene match: 11. Written as DNA, the CDR3 is TGTGCCAGCAGTTTAGATAGAAAGGACAGGGGAAACTACGAGCAGTACTTC. It is translated as CASSLDRKDRGNYEQYF.

This chain joins TRBV7-2 and TRBJ2-7, with TRBD1 as a possible D gene (6 bases). Germline V gene sequence: CDR1 SGHTA, CDR2 FQGNSA. There are 15 residues in the CDR3. Trimming left V 3 bases short and J 2 bases short, with 14 bases between. CDR3 sequence (DNA): TGTGCCAGCAGCTTCAGTGGGGGCCCTACCTACGAGCAGTACTTC. Residues: CASSFSGGPTYEQYF.

This chain uses TRBV4-3 with TRBJ1-4; D might be TRBD1 (5 bases). The V gene's germline CDR1 is LGHNA and CDR2 YSLEER. Trimming removed 0 bases from V and 6 bases from J, with 11 bases in between. This CDR3 contains 15 residues. The CDR3 region has the DNA TGCGCCAGCAGCCAAGATACAGGCCGCTATGAAAAACTGTTTTTT. The encoded protein is CASSQDTGRYEKLFF.